The 23 T cell receptor beta chains below come from one sample, sequenced in a study of STAT3 mutations in large granular lymphocyte leukemia. Whole-study findings and limits: At least one immunodominant TCR beta clonotype appeared in every T-cell large granular lymphocyte leukemia patient.

The assay was immunoSEQ multiplex PCR, and TCRdb's table has in-frame clones only and misses some. Among roughly 22,000 clones listed, approximately 94% were seen once. No cognate antigen is known for these TCRs. Sequencing was done on a sample of peripheral blood mononuclear cells. These TCRs come from a man between 40 and 49 years old with T-cell large granular lymphocyte leukemia. Some clones in this sample may be carry-over from other donors' samples.

The V call is TRBV29-1, the J call TRBJ2-7; the D gene is possibly TRBD1 (6 bases). Trimming removed 7 bases at V and 1 base at J, with 14 bases between. The length of the CDR3 is 13 residues. CDR1 and CDR2 from the germline V gene are SQVTM and ANQGSEA. This CDR3 reads CSGVTGKSYEQYF. For the CDR3, the DNA is TGCAGCGGCGTGACAGGCAAGTCCTACGAGCAGTACTTC.

This chain connects TRBV18 to TRBJ1-1; D uncertain. The CDR3 totals 16 residues. With 1 base removed from V and 0 bases from J, the gap between germline ends came to 12 bases. CDR1 KGHSH and CDR2 LQKENI come from the germline V gene. The CDR3 is CASSPQSGNMNTEAFF. CDR3 DNA: TGTGCCAGCTCACCACAATCAGGCAACATGAACACTGAAGCTTTCTTT.

This clone showed up just once. This sequence joins TRBV5-4 and TRBJ1-1; D gene uncertain. CDR3 length: 13 amino acids. Germline values: CDR1 SGHNT, CDR2 YYREEE (reference sequence). V lost 4 bases to trimming and J lost 0 bases, with 7 bases between them. CDR3 sequence (DNA): TGTGCCAGCAGCACTGGACTGAACACTGAAGCTTTCTTT. Its translation: CASSTGLNTEAFF.

The chain employs TRBV7-9 and TRBJ1-1; 8 nucleotides match TRBD1. J gave up 0 bases and V 4 bases, and 7 bases lay outside the gene matches. The CDR3 covers 16 residues. CDR1 is SEHNR, CDR2 FQNEAQ, per germline (reference sequence). The DNA of the CDR3 is TGTGCCAGCAGCTCCCCAGGGGGCAGGGTGAACACTGAAGCTTTCTTT. This gives the protein CASSSPGGRVNTEAFF.

The chain couples TRBV5-1 to TRBJ2-3, with D tentatively TRBD2 (6 bases). Germline V lookup: CDR1 SGHRS, CDR2 YFSETQ. The CDR3 length is 13 residues. Deletions cut 4 bases from V and 0 bases from J, with 6 bases between. Here the CDR3 reads CASSAGSTDTQYF. The DNA for the CDR3 is TGCGCCAGCAGCGCGGGGAGCACAGATACGCAGTATTTT.

This chain connects TRBV29-1 to TRBJ1-1; unclear D gene. The CDR3 contains 11 residues. Germline values: CDR1 SQVTM, CDR2 ANQGSEA. Trimming removed 4 bases from V and 5 bases from J, with 8 bases in between. For the CDR3, the DNA is TGCAGCGTTGTTAGGGAAACTGAAGCTTTCTTT. This translates into CSVVRETEAFF.

The chain recombines TRBV13 with TRBJ2-1; no firm D call. Trimming removed 3 bases at V and 4 bases at J, with 10 bases between. Germline V gene data show CDR1 as PRHDT and CDR2 as FYEKMQ (reference sequence). The length of the CDR3 is 14 residues. In DNA, the CDR3 is TGTGCCAGCAGCTTTGGGGTCGGGTACAATGAGCAGTTCTTC. The encoded protein is CASSFGVGYNEQFF.

The V gene is TRBV6-5, the J gene TRBJ2-7; 8 bases agree with TRBD2. The junction had 11 bases not matched to a gene; V was cut back by 8 bases and J by 2 bases. The germline CDR1 and CDR2 sequences are MNHEY and SVGAGI. The CDR3 contains 15 residues. CDR3 coding DNA: TGTGCCAGCGGGTTACAGCGGGGGACTACCTACGAGCAGTACTTC. It is translated as CASGLQRGTTYEQYF.

The chain carries TRBV5-4 and TRBJ2-7, with 7 bases identical to TRBD1. V was pared by 0 bases and J by 0 bases, with 6 bases of the junction left unmatched. CDR1 and CDR2 (germline): SGHNT, YYREEE (reference sequence). This CDR3 contains 16 residues. The CDR3 is CASSLGGTASSYEQYF. The CDR3 DNA reads as TGTGCCAGCAGCTTGGGTGGGACAGCGAGCTCCTACGAGCAGTACTTC.

The sample holds one count of this clone. J is TRBJ1-6 and V is TRBV18, with TRBD1 matching 8 bases. The V and J ends lost 3 bases and 10 bases, in that order; junction bases with no gene match: 5. The CDR3 extends over 14 amino acids. Germline loops: CDR1 KGHSH, CDR2 LQKENI. The CDR3 reads CASSPRDRTSPLHF. The CDR3 DNA reads as TGTGCCAGCTCACCGCGGGACAGGACGTCACCCCTCCACTTT.

The rearrangement uses TRBV27 and TRBJ1-5, with TRBD1 matching over 7 bases. Germline V gene sequence: CDR1 MNHEY, CDR2 SMNVEV (reference sequence). V shed 6 bases, J shed 8 bases, and the junction held 4 bases outside the gene matches. The CDR3 sequence is 12 residues long. The CDR3 DNA is TGTGCCAGCAGCCCGACAGGGAAGCCCCAGCATTTT. It is translated as CASSPTGKPQHF.

The sample holds one count of this clone. The rearrangement joins TRBV30 to TRBJ2-7; a weak D match, TRBD1 (5 bases). The CDR3 runs 12 residues. The V gene's germline CDR1 is GTSNPN and CDR2 SVGIG (reference sequence). V dropped 3 bases and J dropped 3 bases, with 9 bases sitting between them. In DNA form, the CDR3 reads TGTGCCTGGAGGACAGAAGGCTACGAGCAGTACTTC. It translates to CAWRTEGYEQYF.

The DNA of the CDR3 is TGCAGCTTTCAGGGACCCCTCTCTGGAAACACCATATATTTT. This sequence encodes CSFQGPLSGNTIYF. The chain employs TRBV29-1 and TRBJ1-3; a weak D match, TRBD1 (5 bases). The germline CDR1 and CDR2 sequences are SQVTM and ANQGSEA. The V gene lost 8 bases and the J gene lost 0 bases, with 14 bases spanning the gap. CDR3 length: 14 residues.

The rearrangement joins TRBV7-2 to TRBJ2-3; 7 bases line up with TRBD2. The germline V gene encodes CDR1 SGHTA and CDR2 FQGNSA. V dropped 5 bases and J dropped 5; count of bases not matched to a gene: 16. The CDR3 contains 17 residues. CDR3 loop: CASSPRRTRGQGDTQYF. The CDR3 bases are TGTGCCAGCAGCCCCCGCCGGACTAGAGGTCAAGGAGATACGCAGTATTTT.

The rearrangement joins TRBV10-3 to TRBJ2-3, with 9 bases matching TRBD2. The V segment lost 4 bases and the J segment 3 bases; nucleotides outside the gene matches: 14. The CDR3 is made up of 18 amino acids. Per the germline V gene, CDR1 is ENHRY and CDR2 is SYGVKD. CDR3 protein: CAISGERGAWRYTDTQYF. The DNA for the CDR3 is TGTGCCATCAGTGGCGAGCGGGGGGCCTGGAGGTATACAGATACGCAGTATTTT.

This rearrangement joins TRBV4-2 to TRBJ2-2; 11 bases map to TRBD2. CDR3 length equals 17 residues. Germline V gives CDR1 LGHNA, CDR2 YNFKEQ. Trimming at V came to 6 bases and at J to 3 bases, leaving 9 bases not matched to a gene. The CDR3 spells CASRGEVAGGYTGELFF. The CDR3, as DNA: TGTGCCAGCAGGGGGGAGGTAGCGGGGGGGTACACCGGGGAGCTGTTTTTT.

The rearrangement links TRBV7-9 to TRBJ1-2; D call uncertain. The V gene's germline CDR1 is SEHNR and CDR2 FQNEAQ (reference sequence). This CDR3 comprises 14 residues. Trimming stripped 4 bases from V and 8 bases from J, with 17 bases between. The CDR3 region has the DNA TGTGCCAGCAGCTCCCCGATCGGGGAAGGAGGCTACACCTTC. As protein: CASSSPIGEGGYTF.

The rearrangement uses TRBV29-1 and TRBJ1-2; the D is unclear. Germline CDR1 reads SQVTM; CDR2 reads ANQGSEA. The CDR3 contains 9 residues. The V and J ends lost 2 bases and 6 bases respectively, with 1 base between them. The CDR3 nucleotides are TGCAGCGTTGAAAATGGCTACACCTTC. Protein: CSVENGYTF.

Turning to this clone: A junction end diverges from the germline sequence, so it may reflect a read error. The rearrangement links TRBV5-6 to TRBJ1-1; D gene uncertain. Germline CDR1 SGHDT, CDR2 YYEEEE. This CDR3 is 14 amino acids long. CDR3 residues: CASILGRVPTEAFF. DNA of the CDR3: TGTGCCAGCATCTTGGGGAGGGTTCCGACTGAAGCTTTCTTT. Full variable domain (remainder filled in from reference TRBV5-6 and TRBJ1-1): DAGVTQSPTHLIKTRGQQVTLRCSPKSGHDTVSWYQQALGQGPQFIFQYYEEEERQRGNFPDRFSGHQFPNYSSELNVNALLLGDSALYLCASILGRVPTEAFFGQGTRLTVV.

This clone is a singleton in its sample. The gene calls are TRBV30 and TRBJ2-5; the match to TRBD2 covers 11 bases. The CDR3 runs to 15 residues. V was clipped by 2 bases and J by 7 bases; unmatched bases: 9. Per the germline V gene, CDR1 is GTSNPN and CDR2 is SVGIG (reference sequence). As DNA, the CDR3 is TGTGCCTGGAGTTCGGCTACTAGCGGGGGAGGGACCCAGTACTTC. Its translation: CAWSSATSGGGTQYF. Filled out from reference TRBV30 and TRBJ2-5, the complete variable domain reads SQTIHQWPATLVQPVGSPLSLECTVEGTSNPNLYWYRQAAGRGLQLLFYSVGIGQISSEVPQNLSASRPQDRQFILSSKKLLLSDSGFYLCAWSSATSGGGTQYFGPGTRLLVL.

This chain uses TRBV7-9 with TRBJ2-7; D perhaps matches TRBD1 (6 bases). The CDR3 is 12 amino acids. Trimming stripped 8 bases from V and 1 base from J, with 9 bases between. Germline V gene sequence: CDR1 SEHNR, CDR2 FQNEAQ (reference sequence). As DNA, the CDR3 is TGTGCCAGCCAGGGGAATTCCTACGAGCAGTACTTC. Translation: CASQGNSYEQYF.

V is TRBV4-3 and J is TRBJ2-2, with 11 bases matching TRBD2. CDR3 length: 16 residues. Trimming took 1 base from V and 2 from J; bases not matched to a gene: 0. Germline-derived CDR1 and CDR2 are LGHNA and YSLEER. The CDR3 spells CASSQGLAGNTGELFF. For the CDR3, the DNA is TGCGCCAGCAGCCAAGGACTAGCGGGAAACACCGGGGAGCTGTTTTTT.

The rearrangement joins TRBV9 to TRBJ1-3; 7 bases are a match to TRBD1. The CDR3 spans 15 residues. CDR1 SGDLS and CDR2 YYNGEE come from the germline V gene. J was trimmed by 2 bases and V by 2 bases; bases with no gene match: 4. Written as DNA, the CDR3 is TGTGCCAGCAGCGTTACAGGGGCTCCTGGAAACACCATATATTTT. Protein: CASSVTGAPGNTIYF.